These 3 T cell receptor beta chains came from one sample sequenced in a study of blood T cell repertoires in COVID-19. Method: immunoSEQ multiplex PCR; TCRdb's copy keeps in-frame clones and lacks some. The sample yields a few hundred thousand clones, roughly 84% seen once. The sample was peripheral blood. These receptor sequences come from a man aged 50-60 years with active or convalescent COVID-19.

The CDR3 DNA is TGTGCCAGCAGCTTACGGCAGTCGGGCTCTGGAAACACCATATATTTT. Amino acids: CASSLRQSGSGNTIYF. V is TRBV7-6 and J is TRBJ1-3, with unresolved D. CDR3 size: 16 residues. Germline values: CDR1 SGHVS, CDR2 FNYEAQ. V lost 2 bases to trimming and J lost 0 bases, with 11 bases between them.

The chain has TRBV19 and TRBJ2-1; tentative D call: TRBD2 (5 bases). Germline CDR1 and CDR2: LNHDA and SQIVND (reference sequence). The CDR3 has 15 residues. V lost 3 bases, J lost 0 bases, and 9 bases lay in between. The CDR3 here is CASSIPGSSYNEQFF. The CDR3 DNA follows: TGTGCCAGTAGTATTCCGGGGAGCTCCTACAATGAGCAGTTCTTC.

J is TRBJ2-1 and V is TRBV7-3; D might be TRBD2 (5 bases). CDR3 length: 14 amino acids. Germline V gene sequence: CDR1 SGHTA, CDR2 FQGTGA. V dropped 2 bases and J dropped 3 bases, with 8 bases sitting between them. DNA for the CDR3: TGTGCCAGCAGCTTATCCGACTACTACAATGAGCAGTTCTTC. Translated: CASSLSDYYNEQFF.